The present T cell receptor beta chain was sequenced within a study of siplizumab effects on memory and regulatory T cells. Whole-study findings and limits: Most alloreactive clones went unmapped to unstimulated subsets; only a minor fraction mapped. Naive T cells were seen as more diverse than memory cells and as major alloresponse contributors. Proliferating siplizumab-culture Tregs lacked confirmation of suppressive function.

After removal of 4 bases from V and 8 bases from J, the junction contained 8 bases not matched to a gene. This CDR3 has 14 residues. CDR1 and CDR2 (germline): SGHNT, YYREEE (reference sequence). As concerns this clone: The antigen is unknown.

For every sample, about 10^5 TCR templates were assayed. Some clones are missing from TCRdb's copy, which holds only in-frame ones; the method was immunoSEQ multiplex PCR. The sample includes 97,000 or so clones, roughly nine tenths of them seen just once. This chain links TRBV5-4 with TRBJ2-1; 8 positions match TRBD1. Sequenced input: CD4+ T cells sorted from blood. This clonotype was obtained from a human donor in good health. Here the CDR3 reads CASSGRGRVDEQFF. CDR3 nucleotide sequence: TGTGCCAGCAGCGGCAGGGGGCGCGTGGATGAGCAGTTCTTC.